The source of this TCR beta chain is a study of T cells in Graves' hyperthyroidism and ophthalmopathy. This clonotype has only a few counts. Germline-derived CDR1 and CDR2 are LGHDT and YNNKEL (reference sequence). The V gene end was trimmed by 4 bases and the J gene end by 2 bases; junction bases not matched to a gene: 7. The CDR3 loop spans 16 amino acids. Amplification of TCR beta CDR3 regions was performed using RNA transcripts as template. HTBI primers were the set used in a first-round RT-PCR of the TCR CDR3. A single record per CDR3 protein comes from TCRdb applying MiXCR to the multiplex PCR reads. The sample includes hundreds of thousands of distinct CDR3 sequences, more than 15% of them seen just once. Lactation, pregnancy, other autoimmune disease or uncontrolled infection excluded patients. Clinical symptoms, serum thyroxine and TRAb, thyroid ultrasound and orbital computed tomography together formed the diagnostic basis.

The origin of this receptor is a woman in her 40s with Graves' ophthalmopathy. J is TRBJ1-3 and V is TRBV3-1, with TRBD1 matching over 8 bases. The sample comprised blood. In nucleotides, the CDR3 is TGTGCCAGCAGCCGGCCGGGACAGGTCGCTGGAAACACCATATATTTT. This encodes CASSRPGQVAGNTIYF.